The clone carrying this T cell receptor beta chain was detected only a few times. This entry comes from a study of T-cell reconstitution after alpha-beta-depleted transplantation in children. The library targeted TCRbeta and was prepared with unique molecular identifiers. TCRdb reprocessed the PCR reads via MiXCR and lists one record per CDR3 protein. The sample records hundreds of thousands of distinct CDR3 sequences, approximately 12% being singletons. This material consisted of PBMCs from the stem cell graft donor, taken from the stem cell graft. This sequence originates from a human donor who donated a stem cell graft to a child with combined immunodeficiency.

The CDR3 DNA reads TGTGCCAGCAGTGAACGTCTTAATTTAGCGGGAGGGCAGAATGAGCAGTTCTTC. Its translation: CASSERLNLAGGQNEQFF. The chain employs TRBV2 and TRBJ2-1, with 11 bases fitting TRBD2. The ends lost 2 bases at V and 7 bases at J; junction bases unmatched: 13. Germline V gives CDR1 SNHLY, CDR2 FYNNEI. The length of the CDR3 is 18 residues.